This TCR beta chain was captured in a study of T cells after yellow fever vaccination. General study points: In FACS-sorted repertoires, abundant clonotypes from the bulk population could appear as contaminants. Subsequent booster samples again held most clones from primary vaccination (around 96% CD4, approximately 85% CD8).

Germline-derived CDR1 and CDR2 are LGHNA and YSLEER. CDR3 length equals 15 residues. V was clipped by 0 bases and J by 2 bases, with 9 bases between them. As to this clonotype: Its antigen is unknown.

5'RACE template switching generated TCR cDNA, adding a universal primer site and UMIs. In TCRdb, the 5' RACE reads were re-called with MiXCR into one record per CDR3 protein. The top ten clones hold about 38% of a sample with roughly 99,000 distinct CDR3 sequences, approximately 5.5% of them seen once. The sequencing used CD8+ T cells sorted from PBMCs, collected 10 days after the yellow fever booster vaccination. The sequence derives from a man between 18 and 29 years old who received the YFV17D yellow fever vaccine. This chain links TRBV4-3 with TRBJ2-3; tentatively, D is TRBD2 (5 bases). The CDR3 nucleotides read TGCGCCAGCAGCCAAGAAGGAGCGGTCACAGATACGCAGTATTTT. This translates into CASSQEGAVTDTQYF.